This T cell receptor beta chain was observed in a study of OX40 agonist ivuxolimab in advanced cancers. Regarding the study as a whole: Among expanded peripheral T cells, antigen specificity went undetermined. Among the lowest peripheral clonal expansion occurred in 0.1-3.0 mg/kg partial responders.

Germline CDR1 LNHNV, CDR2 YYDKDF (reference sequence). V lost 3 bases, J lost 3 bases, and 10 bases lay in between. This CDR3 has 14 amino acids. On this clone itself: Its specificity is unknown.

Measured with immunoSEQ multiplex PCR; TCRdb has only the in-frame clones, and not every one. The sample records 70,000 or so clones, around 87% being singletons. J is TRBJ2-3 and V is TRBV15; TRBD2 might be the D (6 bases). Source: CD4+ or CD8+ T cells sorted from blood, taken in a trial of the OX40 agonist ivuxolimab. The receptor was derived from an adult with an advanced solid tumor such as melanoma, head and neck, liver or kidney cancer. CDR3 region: CATSSGGGTDTQYF. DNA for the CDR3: TGTGCCACCAGCAGCGGTGGGGGGACAGATACGCAGTATTTT.